A single sample gave rise to the 9 T cell receptor beta chains below, sequenced in a study of blood T cell repertoires in COVID-19. Profiling relied on immunoSEQ multiplex PCR, and the TCRdb table lists in-frame clones only, not all of them. The profile shows a few hundred thousand clones, 90% of them singletons. Input material: peripheral blood. These receptors were obtained from a woman aged 45 to 65 with COVID-19, enrolled during active disease.

This clone was seen just once. This chain uses TRBV24-1 with TRBJ1-5; 9 bases are shared with TRBD1. V lost 5 bases to trimming and J lost 0 bases; unmatched junction nucleotides: 13. Germline V gene data show CDR1 as KGHDR and CDR2 as SFDVKD. The CDR3 loop spans 19 amino acids. The CDR3 DNA sequence: TGTGCCACCAGTGGGGGTAAGGGACAGGGATTTTATAGCAATCAGCCCCAGCATTTT. This codes for CATSGGKGQGFYSNQPQHF.

This clone has a single count. The V call is TRBV7-3, the J call TRBJ1-1, with a tentative D call TRBD1 (5 bases). V shed 6 bases and J shed 4 bases, with 15 bases lying between them. Per the germline V gene, CDR1 is SGHTA and CDR2 is FQGTGA. This CDR3 has 14 amino acids. The CDR3 sequence: CASSQPRRGTEAFF. DNA of the CDR3: TGTGCCAGCAGTCAACCGAGGAGGGGCACTGAAGCTTTCTTT.

The genes are TRBV6-5 and TRBJ1-3; 8 positions match TRBD1. CDR3 size: 16 residues. J was trimmed by 4 bases and V by 0 bases; bases with no gene match: 5. Germline CDR1 is MNHEY and CDR2 is SVGAGI. The CDR3 region has the DNA TGTGCCAGCAGTTACTCGCGACAGGGGAAAGGAAACACCATATATTTT. This sequence encodes CASSYSRQGKGNTIYF.

The chain couples TRBV29-1 to TRBJ2-3; 7 positions agree with TRBD1. CDR3 length: 12 amino acids. J was trimmed by 6 bases and V by 6 bases; bases with no gene match: 6. The germline gives CDR1 SQVTM, CDR2 ANQGSEA. For the CDR3, the DNA is TGCAGCGTCCTAGGGGGCGCGGATACGCAGTATTTT. Translating gives CSVLGGADTQYF.

The V call is TRBV3-1 (or the pseudogene TRBV3-2), the J call TRBJ2-5; D is ambiguous. V lost 2 bases, J lost 1 base, and 11 bases lay in between. Germline V gene lookup returns CDR1 LGHDT and CDR2 YNNKEL (reference sequence). The CDR3 covers 15 residues. DNA for the CDR3: TGTGCCAGCAGCCAATTGGGCAGGCTCCAAGAGACCCAGTACTTC. Protein: CASSQLGRLQETQYF.

The chain links TRBV6-2 or TRBV6-3 to TRBJ2-5; weak D call: TRBD1 (6 bases). Germline V lookup: CDR1 MNHEY, CDR2 SVGEGT. This CDR3 is built from 14 residues. Trimming took 3 bases from V and 3 from J, leaving 11 bases between them. The CDR3 protein is CASSYRRGEETQYF. Written as DNA, the CDR3 is TGTGCCAGCAGTTATCGCAGGGGCGAAGAGACCCAGTACTTC.

This rearrangement joins TRBV6-2 or TRBV6-3 to TRBJ2-2, with D possibly matching TRBD2 (5 bases). CDR1 and CDR2 (germline): MNHEY, SVGEGT. CDR3 length: 17 residues. V was pared by 2 bases and J by 3 bases, with 16 bases between. CDR3 in DNA: TGTGCCAGCAGTTACGCGGACTCCCCTAGGGACACCGGGGAGCTGTTTTTT. It encodes CASSYADSPRDTGELFF.

V usage is TRBV9 and J usage is TRBJ1-2; 8 bases line up with TRBD1. With 2 bases clipped from V and 4 bases from J, the junction kept 10 bases outside the gene matches. CDR1 SGDLS and CDR2 YYNGEE come from the germline V gene. This CDR3 comprises 16 residues. The CDR3 loop is CASSVSGQAHSYGYTF. The CDR3 DNA reads TGTGCCAGCAGCGTTTCGGGACAGGCCCATTCCTATGGCTACACCTTC.

The rearrangement uses TRBV2 and TRBJ1-5; the D gene is possibly TRBD1 (6 bases). The germline CDR1 and CDR2 sequences are SNHLY and FYNNEI. The CDR3 length is 14 residues. The V and J ends lost 7 bases and 0 bases respectively, with 10 bases between them. CDR3 loop: CASTQGSSNQPQHF. As DNA, the CDR3 is TGTGCCAGCACACAGGGTAGTAGCAATCAGCCCCAGCATTTT.